The 18 T cell receptor beta chains reported below all come from one sample, sequenced in a study of T cell repertoires in cytomegalovirus infection (dated by TCRdb to the late 2010s). The sample's treatment or condition label, in plain terms: in vitro stimulation with specific CMV peptide epitopes to enrich CMV-specific T cells. These receptors are not linked to any known antigen. The sequencer was an Illumina HiSeq 1500. In TCRdb, the public reads were trimmed at Q25 with fastp and aligned with MiXCR, with productive beta chains retained. Each CDR3 protein gets just one entry, which takes the most common genes and DNA from the rows behind it. Here the sample has some 590,000 distinct CDR3 sequences; almost 40% occur a single time. 48% of the sample is in the top ten clones. Sample: cultured PBMCs, taken from culture after CMV antigen stimulation. All receptors derive from a human donor in good health (CMV status not recorded). Some clones in this sample may be carry-over from other donors' samples.

J is TRBJ1-4 and V is TRBV7-2; tentative D call: TRBD1 (5 bases). Germline V gives CDR1 SGHTA, CDR2 FQGNSA. V lost 5 bases, J lost 4 bases, and 11 bases lay in between. The CDR3 is made up of 14 amino acids. The CDR3 loop is CASSPDRYNEKLFF. The CDR3 DNA is TGTGCCAGCAGCCCCGACAGATATAATGAAAAACTGTTTTTT.

This chain connects TRBV4-2 to TRBJ2-1; 13 nucleotides align to TRBD2. The CDR3 is 16 residues long. V lost 5 bases, J lost 7 bases, and 8 bases stayed unmatched. Germline V lookup: CDR1 LGHNA, CDR2 YNFKEQ. In DNA, the CDR3 is TGTGCCAGCAGCGAAGTGACTAGCGGGGGGAGAAATGAGCAGTTCTTC. Its translation: CASSEVTSGGRNEQFF.

This clonotype was counted between two and nine times. V and J are TRBV7-9 and TRBJ2-7, with 7 bases aligning to TRBD1. The V and J ends lost 1 base and 5 bases, in that order; junction bases with no gene match: 5. CDR1 and CDR2 (germline): SEHNR, FQNEAQ (reference sequence). This CDR3 has 14 residues. CDR3 amino acids: CASSLEGQPDEQYF. The CDR3 DNA sequence: TGTGCCAGCAGCTTAGAGGGACAGCCTGACGAGCAGTACTTC.

This clonotype has a handful of counts. This sequence joins TRBV28 and TRBJ1-2, with 9 bases that match TRBD1. The CDR3 sequence is 17 residues long. Per the germline V gene, CDR1 is MDHEN and CDR2 is SYDVKM. The ends lost 6 bases at V and 7 bases at J; junction bases unmatched: 18. The CDR3 spells CASRSPGQGFTWGGYTF. For the CDR3, the DNA is TGTGCCAGCAGATCACCGGGACAGGGCTTTACTTGGGGTGGCTACACCTTC.

V and J are TRBV2 and TRBJ2-1; 11 positions match TRBD2. This CDR3 has 18 residues. CDR1 is SNHLY and CDR2 is FYNNEI in the germline V gene. V lost 6 bases, J lost 7 bases, and 17 bases stayed unmatched. The CDR3 loop reads CASSLNAASGRTGNEQFF. The CDR3 DNA follows: TGTGCCAGCAGCCTTAACGCGGCTAGCGGGAGGACAGGGAATGAGCAGTTCTTC. Looking up the rest from reference TRBV2 and TRBJ2-1 gives the full variable domain: EPEVTQTPSHQVTQMGQEVILRCVPISNHLYFYWYRQILGQKVEFLVSFYNNEISEKSEIFDDQFSVERPDGSNFTLKIRSTKLEDSAMYFCASSLNAASGRTGNEQFFGPGTRLTVL.

This clonotype was observed a few times. DNA of the CDR3: TGTGCCAGCAGCTCGGTTTCCTCTGGGGGTGAGCAGTTCTTC. Its translation: CASSSVSSGGEQFF. The V and J genes are TRBV5-8 and TRBJ2-1; D is tentatively TRBD1 or TRBD2 (5 bases each). This CDR3 is 14 amino acids long. Trimming left V 3 bases short and J 9 bases short, with 16 bases between. Germline lookup yields CDR1 SGHTS and CDR2 YDEGEE.

V gene TRBV20-1 combines with J gene TRBJ2-4; the D is unclear. V lost 0 bases to trimming and J lost 6 bases, with 9 bases between them. Germline V lookup: CDR1 DFQATT, CDR2 SNEGSKA (reference sequence). The CDR3 spans 13 residues. CDR3 sequence reads: CSARDTSPNIQYF. CDR3 sequence (DNA): TGCAGTGCTAGAGATACCAGTCCAAACATTCAGTACTTC.

The genes are TRBV28 and TRBJ1-1; TRBD1 might be the D (5 bases). Germline CDR1 and CDR2: MDHEN and SYDVKM. Deletions cut 3 bases from V and 5 bases from J, with 16 bases between. The CDR3 consists of 15 residues. The DNA of the CDR3 is TGTGCCAGCAGTTTCAATGCAGGGTCGAGGACTGAAGCTTTCTTT. As protein: CASSFNAGSRTEAFF. The full variable domain, with the rest looked up from reference TRBV28 and TRBJ1-1, is DVKVTQSSRYLVKRTGEKVFLECVQDMDHENMFWYRQDPGLGLRLIYFSYDVKMKEKGDIPEGYSVSREKKERFSLILESASTNQTSMYLCASSFNAGSRTEAFFGQGTRLTVV.

The chain recombines TRBV15 with TRBJ1-4, with D perhaps matching TRBD1 (5 bases). The CDR3 is 13 residues long. V shed 10 bases and J shed 8 bases, with 17 bases lying between them. CDR1 and CDR2 (germline): LNHNV, YYDKDF (reference sequence). The CDR3 loop is CAISGEGSEKLFF. The CDR3 nucleotides are TGTGCCATCTCGGGGGAGGGATCCGAAAAACTGTTTTTT.

This clonotype was picked up a small number of times. The chain links TRBV19 to TRBJ2-5; the match to TRBD2 covers 10 bases. V lost 5 bases, J lost 4 bases, and 4 bases stayed unmatched. The germline CDR1 and CDR2 sequences are LNHDA and SQIVND (reference sequence). The CDR3 contains 14 residues. The CDR3 DNA reads TGTGCCAGTAGTCAGCGGGGGGGTGGAGAGACCCAGTACTTC. Translation gives CASSQRGGGETQYF.

The rearrangement links TRBV7-2 to TRBJ1-3; no clear D. This CDR3 contains 14 residues. V lost 6 bases and J lost 3, with 12 bases in between. Germline V gives CDR1 SGHTA, CDR2 FQGNSA. The CDR3 DNA sequence: TGTGCCAGCAGGGCGCAGTTAGATGGAAACACCATATATTTT. It encodes CASRAQLDGNTIYF.

The chain combines TRBV7-2 with TRBJ1-2; TRBD1 agrees at 7 bases. Germline V CDR1 and CDR2: SGHTA, FQGNSA. V shed 1 base, J shed 4 bases, and the junction held 6 bases outside the gene matches. This CDR3 comprises 15 residues. In nucleotides, the CDR3 is TGTGCCAGCAGCTTAGAAAGGGGGCCCAGCTATGGCTACACCTTC. It specifies CASSLERGPSYGYTF.

This clonotype was observed many times. The V and J genes are TRBV7-2 and TRBJ1-6; no clear D gene. V lost 4 bases to trimming and J lost 0 bases, with 10 bases between them. Per the germline V gene, CDR1 is SGHTA and CDR2 is FQGNSA. This CDR3 region has 16 residues. The CDR3 protein is CASSYRGSSYNSPLHF. DNA of the CDR3: TGTGCCAGCAGCTACCGCGGGAGCTCCTATAATTCACCCCTCCACTTT.

The table lists this clonotype with a few counts. DNA for the CDR3: TGCAGTGCTAGAACCTGGGACAGGGGTTCAGATACGCAGTATTTT. It codes for CSARTWDRGSDTQYF. The chain combines TRBV20-1 with TRBJ2-3; TRBD1 matches at 10 bases. Germline values: CDR1 DFQATT, CDR2 SNEGSKA (reference sequence). J lost 4 bases, V lost 2 bases, and 6 bases had no gene match. The CDR3 sequence is 15 residues long.

About this clonotype itself: One end of the junction is discordant with germline, which a read error may explain. J is TRBJ2-1 and V is TRBV20-1, with D maybe TRBD2 (7 bases). This CDR3 is 14 amino acids long. CDR1 is DFQATT and CDR2 is SNEGSKA in the germline V gene (reference sequence). The CDR3 here is CSAGGGASNNEQFF. The CDR3 region has the DNA TGCAGTGCCGGAGGGGGGGCCTCCAACAATGAGCAGTTCTTC.

The J gene is TRBJ2-2, the V gene TRBV12-3 or TRBV12-4, with 16 bases that match TRBD2. Trimming removed 6 bases from V and 8 bases from J; junction bases left unmatched: 6. This CDR3 comprises 16 residues. The CDR3 protein is CASSLGLAGGLGELFF. The CDR3 DNA sequence: TGTGCCAGCAGCCTGGGACTAGCGGGAGGGCTAGGGGAGCTGTTTTTT.

The rearrangement uses TRBV4-3 and TRBJ2-4; 7 nucleotides match TRBD2. Germline V gives CDR1 LGHNA, CDR2 YSLEER. The CDR3 is made up of 16 amino acids. With V trimmed by 1 base and J by 3 bases, 6 bases remained unmatched. CDR3 sequence (DNA): TGCGCCAGCAGCCAAGTTTGGGGGGAGGGCAAAAACATTCAGTACTTC. This codes for CASSQVWGEGKNIQYF.

The J gene is TRBJ2-5, the V gene TRBV7-2; D may correspond to TRBD1 or TRBD2 (5 bases each). Trimming took 3 bases from V and 6 from J, leaving 14 bases between them. The CDR3 spans 14 residues. Germline V gene lookup returns CDR1 SGHTA and CDR2 FQGNSA. CDR3 amino acids: CASSFGREGKTQYF. CDR3 in DNA: TGTGCCAGCAGCTTTGGTCGAGAGGGGAAGACCCAGTACTTC.